The T cell receptor beta chain under discussion was sequenced for a study of PD-L1 blockade in urothelial cancer. Sequencing was performed with immunoSEQ multiplex PCR; in TCRdb, only in-frame clones are kept and a portion is missing. The sample holds approximately 46,000 clones; about four fifths are singletons and the top ten take about 2.9%. Losses at the gene ends were 4 bases for V and 0 bases for J; bases not matched to a gene: 5. The CDR3 loop spans 17 amino acids. Germline V gene sequence: CDR1 LNHDA, CDR2 SQIVND (reference sequence). Disease in patients was locally advanced or metastatic urothelial carcinoma. Patients each gave 1 to 8 samples, pretreatment and on-treatment.

The receptor was derived from a man in his 70s with urothelial cancer. The material sequenced was PBMCs, taken around atezolizumab (anti-PD-L1) treatment. V is TRBV19 and J is TRBJ2-7, with 14 bases identical to TRBD2. CDR3 coding DNA: TGTGCCAGTAGTACCGGACTAGCGGGAGGCATCTCCTACGAGCAGTACTTC. Residues: CASSTGLAGGISYEQYF.